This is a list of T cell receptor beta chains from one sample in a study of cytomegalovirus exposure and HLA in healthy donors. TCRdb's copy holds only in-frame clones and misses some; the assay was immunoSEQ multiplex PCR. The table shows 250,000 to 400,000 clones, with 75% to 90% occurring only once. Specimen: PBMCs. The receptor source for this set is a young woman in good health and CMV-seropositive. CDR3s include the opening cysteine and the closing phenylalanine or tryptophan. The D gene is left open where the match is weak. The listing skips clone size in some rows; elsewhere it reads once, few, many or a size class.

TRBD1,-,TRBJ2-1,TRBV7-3,TGTGCCAGCAGCTCCGGGCAGGGGGCAAGCCTGGCAAATGAGCAGTTCTTC,CASSSGQGASLANEQFF
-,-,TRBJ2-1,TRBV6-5,TGTGCCAGCAGTTACGAGGGATACAATGAGCAGTTCTTC,CASSYEGYNEQFF
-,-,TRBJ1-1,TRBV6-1,TGTGCCAGCGCAGGTGCGAACACTGAAGCTTTCTTT,CASAGANTEAFF
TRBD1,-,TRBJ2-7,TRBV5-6,TGTGCCAGCACCGAGGGACAGGCGCTCTTCGAGCAGTACTTC,CASTEGQALFEQYF
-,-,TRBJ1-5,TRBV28,TGTGCCAGCAGTTTATACAGGGAAGGCGGGCCCCAGCATTTT,CASSLYREGGPQHF
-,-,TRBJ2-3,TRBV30,TGTGCCGCCGACGCCGGGGCGGGGGATACGCAGTATTTT,CAADAGAGDTQYF
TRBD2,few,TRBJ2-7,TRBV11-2,TGTGCCAGCAGCGTCCGGACTAGCGGGAGAACGACTACGCTCCAGTACTTC,CASSVRTSGRTTTLQYF
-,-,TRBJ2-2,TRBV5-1,TGCGCCAGCAGCTTGGACAGGGAAGCCGGGGAGCTGTTTTTT,CASSLDREAGELFF
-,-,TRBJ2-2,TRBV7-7,TGTGCCAGCTTCCAGGGCACCGGGGAGCTGTTTTTT,CASFQGTGELFF
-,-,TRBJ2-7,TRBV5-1,TGCGCCAGCAGTACAACTTCGACGGATGCGTCCTACGAGCAGTACTTC,CASSTTSTDASYEQYF
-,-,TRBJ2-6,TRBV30,TGTGCCTGGGAACAGGGAATTAGCTCTGGGGCCAACGTCCTGACTTTC,CAWEQGISSGANVLTF
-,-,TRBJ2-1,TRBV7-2,TGTGCCAGCAGCTTAAGCTCGGCACTCACGGCGTACAATGAGCAGTTCTTC,CASSLSSALTAYNEQFF
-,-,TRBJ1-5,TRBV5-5,TGTGCCAGCAGCGACGGACAAGATAGCAATCAGCCCCAGCATTTT,CASSDGQDSNQPQHF
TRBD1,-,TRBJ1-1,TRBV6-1,TGTGCCAGCAGTCAAATACAGGGGGCCGCTGAAGCTTTCTTT,CASSQIQGAAEAFF
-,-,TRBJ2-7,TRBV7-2,TGTGCCAGCAGCCTAAGACTGTCGAGCTCCTACGAGCAGTACTTC,CASSLRLSSSYEQYF
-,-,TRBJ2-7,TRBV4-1,TGCGCCAGCAGCCAGGGGGGCGGTGGGTCCTACGAGCAGTACTTC,CASSQGGGGSYEQYF
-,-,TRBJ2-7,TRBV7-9,TGTGCCAGCAGCCGAAGTGTAGAGTTTTTGGAGCAGTACTTC,CASSRSVEFLEQYF
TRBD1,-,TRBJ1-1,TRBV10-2,TGCGCCAGCAGTGAGGGGTTGCTCACAGGGGATGGCACTGAAGCTTTCTTT,CASSEGLLTGDGTEAFF
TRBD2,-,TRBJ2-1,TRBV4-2,TGTGCCAGCAGCACACCTAGCGGGGGCCCCTCGGAGGAGCAGTTCTTC,CASSTPSGGPSEEQFF
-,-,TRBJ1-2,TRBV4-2,TGTGCCAGCAGCTTCCCGGACAGTCCCTATGGCTACACCTTC,CASSFPDSPYGYTF
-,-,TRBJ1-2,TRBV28,TGTGCCAGCAGGGCCTCAGGGGATCGGGGTGGCTACACCTTC,CASRASGDRGGYTF
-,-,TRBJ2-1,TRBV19,TGTGCCAGTAGTATAGGAGGCGGGTACAGTGAGCAGTTCTTC,CASSIGGGYSEQFF